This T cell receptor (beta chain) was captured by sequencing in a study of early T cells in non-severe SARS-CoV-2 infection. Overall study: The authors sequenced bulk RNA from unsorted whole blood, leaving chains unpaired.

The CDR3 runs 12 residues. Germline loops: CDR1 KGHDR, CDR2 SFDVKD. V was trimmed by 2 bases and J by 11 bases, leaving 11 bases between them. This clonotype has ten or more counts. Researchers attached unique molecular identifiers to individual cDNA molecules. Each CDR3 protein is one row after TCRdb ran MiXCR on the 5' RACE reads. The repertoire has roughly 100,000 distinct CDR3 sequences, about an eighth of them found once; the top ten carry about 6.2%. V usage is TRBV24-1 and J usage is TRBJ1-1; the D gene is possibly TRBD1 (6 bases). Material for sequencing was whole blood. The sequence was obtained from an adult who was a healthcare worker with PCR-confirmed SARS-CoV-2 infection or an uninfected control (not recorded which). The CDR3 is CATSDYRVDAFF. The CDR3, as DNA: TGTGCCACCAGTGATTACAGGGTTGATGCTTTCTTT.